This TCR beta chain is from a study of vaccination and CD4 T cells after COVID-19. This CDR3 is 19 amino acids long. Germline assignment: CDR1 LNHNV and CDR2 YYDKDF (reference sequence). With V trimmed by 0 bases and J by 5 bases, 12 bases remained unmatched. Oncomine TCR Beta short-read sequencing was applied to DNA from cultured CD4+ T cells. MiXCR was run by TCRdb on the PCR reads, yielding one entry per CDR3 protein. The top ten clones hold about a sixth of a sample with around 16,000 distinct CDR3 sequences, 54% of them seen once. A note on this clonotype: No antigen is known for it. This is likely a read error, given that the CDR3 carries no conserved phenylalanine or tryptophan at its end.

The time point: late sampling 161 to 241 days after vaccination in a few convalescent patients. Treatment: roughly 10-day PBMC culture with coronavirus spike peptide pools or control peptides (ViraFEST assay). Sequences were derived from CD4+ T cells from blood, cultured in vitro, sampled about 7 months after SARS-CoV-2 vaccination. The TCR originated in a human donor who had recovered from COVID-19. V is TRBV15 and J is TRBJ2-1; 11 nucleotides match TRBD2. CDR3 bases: TGTGCCACCAGCAGAGAGGGACTAGCGGAACTCCTTAGGGACAATGAGCAGTTCCTC. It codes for CATSREGLAELLRDNEQFL.